This record concerns one T cell receptor (beta chain) sequence. The antigen is undetermined. The sample comes from a study of cytomegalovirus exposure and HLA in healthy donors. Regarding the study as a whole: V- and J-gene trimming in TCR beta was tied to a missense DCLRE1C variant by an analysis performed later. For most subjects, TCR beta sequences were reported to predict HLA-A and HLA-B alleles with accuracy. An ancestry cluster, one associated with Asian ancestry, reportedly showed fewer N-insertions than the approximately 650-donor mean in a later analysis.

Both 60 Vbeta primers and 13 Jbeta primers went into the PCR. Measured with immunoSEQ multiplex PCR; TCRdb has only the in-frame clones, and not every one. Among more than 90,000 clones listed, about 76% were seen once. The CDR3 is 15 residues long. The J segment lost 1 base and the V segment lost 5 bases, leaving 5 bases of the junction unmatched. Germline lookup yields CDR1 SSHAT and CDR2 FNYEAQ (reference sequence). The sample consisted of PBMCs. The chain joins TRBV7-7 to TRBJ2-5, with 9 bases lining up with TRBD1. The clonotype comes from a human donor in good health. The CDR3 spells CASSIGTGTQETQYF. In DNA form, the CDR3 reads TGTGCCAGCAGCATCGGGACAGGGACCCAAGAGACCCAGTACTTC.